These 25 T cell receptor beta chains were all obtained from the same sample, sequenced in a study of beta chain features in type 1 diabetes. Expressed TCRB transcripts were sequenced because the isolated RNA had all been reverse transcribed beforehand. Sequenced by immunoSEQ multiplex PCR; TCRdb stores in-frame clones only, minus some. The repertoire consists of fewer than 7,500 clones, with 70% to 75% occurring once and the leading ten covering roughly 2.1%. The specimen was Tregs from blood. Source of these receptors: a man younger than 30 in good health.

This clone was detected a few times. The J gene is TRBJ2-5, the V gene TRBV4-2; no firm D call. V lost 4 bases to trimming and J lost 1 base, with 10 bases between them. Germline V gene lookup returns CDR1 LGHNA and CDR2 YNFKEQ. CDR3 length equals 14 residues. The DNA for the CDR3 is TGTGCCAGCAGCCTTGTATCCGGCCAAGAGACCCAGTACTTC. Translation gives CASSLVSGQETQYF.

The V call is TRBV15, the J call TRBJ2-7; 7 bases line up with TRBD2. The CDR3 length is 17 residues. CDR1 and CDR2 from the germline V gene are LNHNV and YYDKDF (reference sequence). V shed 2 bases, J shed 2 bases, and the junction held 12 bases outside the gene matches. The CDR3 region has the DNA TGTGCCACCAGCAGAACCGGGGAGGGAGCCGGAACCTACGAGCAGTACTTC. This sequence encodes CATSRTGEGAGTYEQYF. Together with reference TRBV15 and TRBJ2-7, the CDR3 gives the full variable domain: DAMVIQNPRYQVTQFGKPVTLSCSQTLNHNVMYWYQQKSSQAPKLLFHYYDKDFNNEADTPDNFQSRRPNTSFCFLDIRSPGLGDTAMYLCATSRTGEGAGTYEQYFGPGTRLTVT.

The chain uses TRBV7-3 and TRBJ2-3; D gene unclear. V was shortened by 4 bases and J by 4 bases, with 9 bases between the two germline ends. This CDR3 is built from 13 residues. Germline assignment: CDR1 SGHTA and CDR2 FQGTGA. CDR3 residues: CASSSNTADTQYF. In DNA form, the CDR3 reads TGTGCCAGCAGCTCCAACACCGCAGATACGCAGTATTTT.

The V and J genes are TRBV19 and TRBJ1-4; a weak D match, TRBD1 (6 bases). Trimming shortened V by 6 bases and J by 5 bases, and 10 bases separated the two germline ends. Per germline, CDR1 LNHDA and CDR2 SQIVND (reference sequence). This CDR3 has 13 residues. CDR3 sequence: CASSDRRNEKLFF. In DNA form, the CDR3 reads TGTGCCAGTAGCGACAGGAGGAATGAAAAACTGTTTTTT.

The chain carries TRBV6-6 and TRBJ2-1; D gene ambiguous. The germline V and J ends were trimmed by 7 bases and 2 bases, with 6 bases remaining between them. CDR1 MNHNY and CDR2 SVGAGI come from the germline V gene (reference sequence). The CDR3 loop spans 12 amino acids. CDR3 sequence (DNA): TGTGCCAGCACCTCTCCCTACAATGAGCAGTTCTTC. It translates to CASTSPYNEQFF.

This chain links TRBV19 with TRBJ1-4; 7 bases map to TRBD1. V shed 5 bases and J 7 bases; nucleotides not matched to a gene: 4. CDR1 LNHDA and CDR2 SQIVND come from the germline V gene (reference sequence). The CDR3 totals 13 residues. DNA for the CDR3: TGTGCCAGTAGTGATCACAGGGGTGAAAAACTGTTTTTT. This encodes CASSDHRGEKLFF. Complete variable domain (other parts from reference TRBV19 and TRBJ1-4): DGGITQSPKYLFRKEGQNVTLSCEQNLNHDAMYWYRQDPGQGLRLIYYSQIVNDFQKGDIAEGYSVSREKKESFPLTVTSAQKNPTAFYLCASSDHRGEKLFFGSGTQLSVL.

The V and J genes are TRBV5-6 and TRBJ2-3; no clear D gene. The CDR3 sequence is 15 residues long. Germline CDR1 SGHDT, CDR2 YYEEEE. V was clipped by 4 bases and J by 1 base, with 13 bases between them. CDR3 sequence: CASSVTRWGTDTQYF. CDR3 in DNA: TGTGCCAGCAGCGTTACGAGGTGGGGCACAGATACGCAGTATTTT.

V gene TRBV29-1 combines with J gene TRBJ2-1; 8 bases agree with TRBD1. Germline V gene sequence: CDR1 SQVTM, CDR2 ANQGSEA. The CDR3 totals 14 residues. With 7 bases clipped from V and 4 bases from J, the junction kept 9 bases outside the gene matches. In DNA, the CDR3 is TGCAGCGCACGAATTCAGGGGGCTTACAATGAGCAGTTCTTC. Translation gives CSARIQGAYNEQFF.

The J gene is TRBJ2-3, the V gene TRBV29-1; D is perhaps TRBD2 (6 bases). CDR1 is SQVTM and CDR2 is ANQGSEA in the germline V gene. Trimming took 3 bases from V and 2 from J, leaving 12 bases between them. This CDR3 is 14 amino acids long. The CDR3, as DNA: TGCAGCGTTGAGAGGCTAGCGCTCACAGATACGCAGTATTTT. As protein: CSVERLALTDTQYF.

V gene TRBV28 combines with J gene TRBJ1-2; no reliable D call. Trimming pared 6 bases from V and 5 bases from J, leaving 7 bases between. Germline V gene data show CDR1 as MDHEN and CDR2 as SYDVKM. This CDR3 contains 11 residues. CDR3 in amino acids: CASRLRYGYTF. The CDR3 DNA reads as TGTGCCAGCAGGCTTCGGTATGGCTACACCTTC.

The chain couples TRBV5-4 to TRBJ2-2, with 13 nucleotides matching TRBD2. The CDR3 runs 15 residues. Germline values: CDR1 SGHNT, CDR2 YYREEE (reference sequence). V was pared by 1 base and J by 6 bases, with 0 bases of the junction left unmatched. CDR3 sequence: CASSLTSGGAGELFF. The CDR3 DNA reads TGTGCCAGCAGCTTGACTAGCGGGGGGGCCGGGGAGCTGTTTTTT.

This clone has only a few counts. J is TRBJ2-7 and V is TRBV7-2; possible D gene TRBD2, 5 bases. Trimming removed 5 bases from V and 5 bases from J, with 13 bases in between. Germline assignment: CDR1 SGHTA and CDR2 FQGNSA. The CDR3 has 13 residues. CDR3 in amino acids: CASSPPASNEQYF. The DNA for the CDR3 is TGTGCCAGCAGCCCACCCGCTAGCAACGAGCAGTACTTC.

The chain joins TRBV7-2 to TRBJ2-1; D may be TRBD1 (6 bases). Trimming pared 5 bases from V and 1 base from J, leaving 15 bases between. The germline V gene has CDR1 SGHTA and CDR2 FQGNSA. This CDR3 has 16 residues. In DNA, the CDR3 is TGTGCCAGCAGCCCTGTCAGGGGTAGATCCTACAATGAGCAGTTCTTC. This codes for CASSPVRGRSYNEQFF. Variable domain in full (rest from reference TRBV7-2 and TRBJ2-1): GAGVSQSPSNKVTEKGKDVELRCDPISGHTALYWYRQSLGQGLEFLIYFQGNSAPDKSGLPSDRFSAERTGGSVSTLTIQRTQQEDSAVYLCASSPVRGRSYNEQFFGPGTRLTVL.

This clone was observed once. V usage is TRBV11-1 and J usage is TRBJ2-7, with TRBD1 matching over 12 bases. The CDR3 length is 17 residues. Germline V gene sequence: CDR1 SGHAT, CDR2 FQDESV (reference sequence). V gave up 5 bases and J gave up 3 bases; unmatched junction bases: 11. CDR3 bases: TGTGCCAGCAGCCAAGGGGGACAGGGGGCCTTCGACTACGAGCAGTACTTC. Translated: CASSQGGQGAFDYEQYF.

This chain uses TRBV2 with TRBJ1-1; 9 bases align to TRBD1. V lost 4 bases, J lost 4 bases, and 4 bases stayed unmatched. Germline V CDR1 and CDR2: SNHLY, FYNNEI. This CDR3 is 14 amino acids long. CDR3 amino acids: CASSAQGATTEAFF. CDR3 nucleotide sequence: TGTGCCAGCAGTGCACAGGGGGCGACCACTGAAGCTTTCTTT. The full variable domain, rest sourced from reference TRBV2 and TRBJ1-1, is EPEVTQTPSHQVTQMGQEVILRCVPISNHLYFYWYRQILGQKVEFLVSFYNNEISEKSEIFDDQFSVERPDGSNFTLKIRSTKLEDSAMYFCASSAQGATTEAFFGQGTRLTVV.

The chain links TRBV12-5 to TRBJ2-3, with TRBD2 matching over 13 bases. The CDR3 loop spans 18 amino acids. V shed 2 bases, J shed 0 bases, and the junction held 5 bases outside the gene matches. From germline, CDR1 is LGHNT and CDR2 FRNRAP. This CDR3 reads CASGLKTSGGRSTDTQYF. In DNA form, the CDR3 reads TGTGCTAGTGGTTTGAAGACTAGCGGGGGGCGAAGCACAGATACGCAGTATTTT.

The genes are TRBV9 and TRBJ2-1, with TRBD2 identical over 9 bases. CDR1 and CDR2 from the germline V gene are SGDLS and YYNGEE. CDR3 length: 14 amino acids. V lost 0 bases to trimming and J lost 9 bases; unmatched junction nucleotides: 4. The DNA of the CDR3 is TGTGCCAGCAGCGTAGGCGCTAGCGGGGCTGAGCAGTTCTTC. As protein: CASSVGASGAEQFF.

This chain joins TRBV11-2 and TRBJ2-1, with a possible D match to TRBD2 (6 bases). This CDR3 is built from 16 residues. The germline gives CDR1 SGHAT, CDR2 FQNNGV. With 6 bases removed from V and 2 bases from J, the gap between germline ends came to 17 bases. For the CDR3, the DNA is TGTGCCAGCAGTCGGCGGGGCAGGAGCGCCTACAATGAGCAGTTCTTC. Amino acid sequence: CASSRRGRSAYNEQFF.

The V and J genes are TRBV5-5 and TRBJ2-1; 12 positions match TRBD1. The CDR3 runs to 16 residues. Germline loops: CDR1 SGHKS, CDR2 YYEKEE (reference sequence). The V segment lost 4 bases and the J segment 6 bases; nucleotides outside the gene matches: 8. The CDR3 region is CASSAGTGGSLNEQFF. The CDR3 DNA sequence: TGTGCCAGCAGCGCCGGGACAGGGGGCTCCCTCAATGAGCAGTTCTTC.

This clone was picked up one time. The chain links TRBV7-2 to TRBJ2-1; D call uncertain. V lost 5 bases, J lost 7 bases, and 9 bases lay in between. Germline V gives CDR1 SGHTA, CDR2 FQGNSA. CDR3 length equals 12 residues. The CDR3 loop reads CASSPQENEQFF. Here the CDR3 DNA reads TGTGCCAGCAGCCCCCAGGAAAATGAGCAGTTCTTC.

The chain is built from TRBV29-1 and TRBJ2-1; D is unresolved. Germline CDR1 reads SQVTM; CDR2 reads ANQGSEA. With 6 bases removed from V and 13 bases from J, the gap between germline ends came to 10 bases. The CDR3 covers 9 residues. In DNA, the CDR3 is TGCAGCGTAGCGCCTGGACAGTTCTTC. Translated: CSVAPGQFF.

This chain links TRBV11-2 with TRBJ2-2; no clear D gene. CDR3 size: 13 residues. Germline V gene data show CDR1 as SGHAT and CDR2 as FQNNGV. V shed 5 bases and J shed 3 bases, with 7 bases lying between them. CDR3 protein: CASSMRDTGELFF. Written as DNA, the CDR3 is TGTGCCAGCAGCATGAGAGACACCGGGGAGCTGTTTTTT.

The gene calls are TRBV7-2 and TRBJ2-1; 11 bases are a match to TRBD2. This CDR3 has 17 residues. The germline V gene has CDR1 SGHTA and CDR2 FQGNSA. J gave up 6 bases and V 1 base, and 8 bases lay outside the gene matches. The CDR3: CASSLGPTSGALNEQFF. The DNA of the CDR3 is TGTGCCAGCAGCTTAGGGCCGACTAGCGGGGCGCTCAATGAGCAGTTCTTC.

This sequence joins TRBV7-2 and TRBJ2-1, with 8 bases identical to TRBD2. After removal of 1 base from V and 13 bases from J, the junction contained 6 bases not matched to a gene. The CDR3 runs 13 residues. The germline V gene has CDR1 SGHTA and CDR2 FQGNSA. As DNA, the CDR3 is TGTGCCAGCAGCTTAGGGGGCGCGGGGGGTCAGTTCTTC. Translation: CASSLGGAGGQFF.

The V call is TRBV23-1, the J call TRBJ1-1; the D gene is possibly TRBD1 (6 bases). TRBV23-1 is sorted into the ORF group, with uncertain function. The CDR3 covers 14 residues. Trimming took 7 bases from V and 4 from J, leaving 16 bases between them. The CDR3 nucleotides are TGCGCCAGCATATGGGCTACAGGGTTCACTGAAGCTTTCTTT. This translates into CASIWATGFTEAFF.